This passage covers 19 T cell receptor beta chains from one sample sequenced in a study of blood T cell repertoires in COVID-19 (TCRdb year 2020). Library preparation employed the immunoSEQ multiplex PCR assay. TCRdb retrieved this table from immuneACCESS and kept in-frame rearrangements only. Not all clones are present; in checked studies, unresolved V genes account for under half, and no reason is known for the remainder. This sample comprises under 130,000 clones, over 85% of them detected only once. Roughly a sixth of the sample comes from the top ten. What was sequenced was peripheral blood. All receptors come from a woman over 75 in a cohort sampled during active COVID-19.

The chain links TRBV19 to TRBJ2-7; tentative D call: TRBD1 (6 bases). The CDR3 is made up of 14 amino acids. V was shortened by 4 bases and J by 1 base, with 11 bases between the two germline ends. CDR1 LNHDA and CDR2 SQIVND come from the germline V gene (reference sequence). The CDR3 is CASSRQESSYEQYF. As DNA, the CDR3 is TGTGCCAGTAGTAGACAGGAATCATCCTACGAGCAGTACTTC. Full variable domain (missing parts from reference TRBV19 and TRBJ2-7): DGGITQSPKYLFRKEGQNVTLSCEQNLNHDAMYWYRQDPGQGLRLIYYSQIVNDFQKGDIAEGYSVSREKKESFPLTVTSAQKNPTAFYLCASSRQESSYEQYFGPGTRLTVT.

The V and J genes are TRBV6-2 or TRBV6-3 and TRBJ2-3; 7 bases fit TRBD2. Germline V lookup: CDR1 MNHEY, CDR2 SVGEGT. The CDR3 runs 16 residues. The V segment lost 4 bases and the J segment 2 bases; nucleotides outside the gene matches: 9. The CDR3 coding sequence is TGTGCCAGCAGTTCCAAAGCGGGATACACCACAGATACGCAGTATTTT. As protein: CASSSKAGYTTDTQYF.

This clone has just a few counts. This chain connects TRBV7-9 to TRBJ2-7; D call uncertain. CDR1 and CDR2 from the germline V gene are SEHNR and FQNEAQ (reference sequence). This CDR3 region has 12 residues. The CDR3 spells CVLGNYSYEQYF. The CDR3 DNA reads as TGTGTCCTCGGTAACTACTCCTACGAGCAGTACTTC.

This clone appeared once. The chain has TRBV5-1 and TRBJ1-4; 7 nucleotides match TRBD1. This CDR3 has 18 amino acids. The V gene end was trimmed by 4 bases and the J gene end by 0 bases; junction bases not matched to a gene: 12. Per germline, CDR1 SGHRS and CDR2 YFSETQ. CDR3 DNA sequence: TGCGCCAGCAGCCGTCTCCCGGGACAGAGTGCAACTAATGAAAAACTGTTTTTT. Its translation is CASSRLPGQSATNEKLFF.

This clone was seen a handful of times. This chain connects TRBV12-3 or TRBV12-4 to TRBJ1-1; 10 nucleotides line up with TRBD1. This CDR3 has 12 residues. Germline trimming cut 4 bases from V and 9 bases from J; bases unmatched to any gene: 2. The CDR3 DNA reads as TGTGCCAGCAGTTCGGGACAGGGGAAAGCTTTCTTT. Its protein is CASSSGQGKAFF.

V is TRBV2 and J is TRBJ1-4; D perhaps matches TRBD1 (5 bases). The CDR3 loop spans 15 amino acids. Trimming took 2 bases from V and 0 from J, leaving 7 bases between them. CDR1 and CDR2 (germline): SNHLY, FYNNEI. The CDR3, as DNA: TGTGCCAGCAGTGAACGGGGGACAACTAATGAAAAACTGTTTTTT. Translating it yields CASSERGTTNEKLFF. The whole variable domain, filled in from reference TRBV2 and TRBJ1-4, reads EPEVTQTPSHQVTQMGQEVILRCVPISNHLYFYWYRQILGQKVEFLVSFYNNEISEKSEIFDDQFSVERPDGSNFTLKIRSTKLEDSAMYFCASSERGTTNEKLFFGSGTQLSVL.

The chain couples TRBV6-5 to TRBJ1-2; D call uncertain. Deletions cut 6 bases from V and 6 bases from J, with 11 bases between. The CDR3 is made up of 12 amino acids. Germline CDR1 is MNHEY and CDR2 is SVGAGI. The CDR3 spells CASSLLADGYTF. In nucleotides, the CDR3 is TGTGCCAGCAGCCTCCTAGCGGATGGCTACACCTTC.

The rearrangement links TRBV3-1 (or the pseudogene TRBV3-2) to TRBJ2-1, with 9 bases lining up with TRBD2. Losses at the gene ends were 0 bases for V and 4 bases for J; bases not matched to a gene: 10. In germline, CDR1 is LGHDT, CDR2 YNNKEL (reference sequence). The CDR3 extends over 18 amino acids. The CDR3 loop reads CASSQDPDAAGGYNEQFF. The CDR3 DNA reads TGTGCCAGCAGCCAAGACCCCGATGCCGCGGGGGGGTACAATGAGCAGTTCTTC.

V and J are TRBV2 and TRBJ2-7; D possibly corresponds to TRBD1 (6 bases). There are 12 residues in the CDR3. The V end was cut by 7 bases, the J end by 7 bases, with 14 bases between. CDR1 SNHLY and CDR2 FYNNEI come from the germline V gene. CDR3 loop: CASKGVVEEQYF. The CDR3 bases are TGTGCCAGCAAGGGGGTCGTGGAAGAGCAGTACTTC.

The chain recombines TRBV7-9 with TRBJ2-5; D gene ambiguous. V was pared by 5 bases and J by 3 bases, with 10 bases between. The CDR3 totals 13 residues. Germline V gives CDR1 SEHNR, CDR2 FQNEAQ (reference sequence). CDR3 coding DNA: TGTGCCAGCAGCCCTACCCGGGAAGAGACCCAGTACTTC. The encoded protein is CASSPTREETQYF.

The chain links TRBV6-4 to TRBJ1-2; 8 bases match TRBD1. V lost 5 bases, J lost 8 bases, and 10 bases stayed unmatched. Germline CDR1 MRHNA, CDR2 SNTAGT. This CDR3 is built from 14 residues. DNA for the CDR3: TGTGCCAGCAGTAGGCTCCAGGGGGCTGGAGGCTACACCTTC. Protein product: CASSRLQGAGGYTF.

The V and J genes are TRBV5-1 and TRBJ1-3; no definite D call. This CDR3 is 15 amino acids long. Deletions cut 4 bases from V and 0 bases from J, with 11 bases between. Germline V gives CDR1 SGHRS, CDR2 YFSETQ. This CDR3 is CASSNGLISGNTIYF. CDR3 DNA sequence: TGCGCCAGCAGCAACGGACTGATCTCTGGAAACACCATATATTTT.

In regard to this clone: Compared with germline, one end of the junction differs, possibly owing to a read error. CDR3 nucleotides: TGCGCCAGCAGTGATCAGCGGGGGGCGCCTCTCCTTTTC. Translation gives CASSDQRGAPLLF. V usage is TRBV10-1 and J usage is TRBJ1-2; D might be TRBD1 (6 bases). This CDR3 spans 13 amino acids. Germline values: CDR1 WNHNN, CDR2 SYGVQD (reference sequence).

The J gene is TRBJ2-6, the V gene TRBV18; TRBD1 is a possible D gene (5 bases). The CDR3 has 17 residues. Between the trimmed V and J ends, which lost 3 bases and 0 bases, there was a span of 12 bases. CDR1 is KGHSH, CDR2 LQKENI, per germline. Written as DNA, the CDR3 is TGTGCCAGCTCACCCCAACAGGTGAACTCTGGGGCCAACGTCCTGACTTTC. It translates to CASSPQQVNSGANVLTF.

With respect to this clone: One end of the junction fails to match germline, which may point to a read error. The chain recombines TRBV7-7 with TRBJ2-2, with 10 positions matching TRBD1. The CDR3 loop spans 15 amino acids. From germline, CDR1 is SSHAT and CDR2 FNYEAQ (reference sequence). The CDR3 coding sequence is TGTGCTAGCAGCTTAACCGGACAGGGGGCCGGGGAGCTGTTTTTT. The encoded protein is CASSLTGQGAGELFF.

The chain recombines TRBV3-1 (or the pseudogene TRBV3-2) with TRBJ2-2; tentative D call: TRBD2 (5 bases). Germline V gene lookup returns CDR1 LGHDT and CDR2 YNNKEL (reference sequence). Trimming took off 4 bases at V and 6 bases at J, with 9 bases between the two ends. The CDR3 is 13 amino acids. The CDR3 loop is CASSLEGSGELFF. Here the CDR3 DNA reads TGTGCCAGCAGCCTTGAGGGCTCCGGGGAGCTGTTTTTT.

The CDR3 sequence: CASSVGQASSYEQYF. CDR3 sequence (DNA): TGTGCCAGCAGCGTAGGCCAGGCCAGCTCCTACGAGCAGTACTTC. This sequence joins TRBV9 and TRBJ2-7; D is unresolved. CDR3 length: 15 amino acids. Trimming removed 0 bases from V and 0 bases from J, with 10 bases in between. Germline V gene data show CDR1 as SGDLS and CDR2 as YYNGEE. Full variable domain (outside the CDR3, taken from reference TRBV9 and TRBJ2-7): DSGVTQTPKHLITATGQRVTLRCSPRSGDLSVYWYQQSLDQGLQFLIQYYNGEERAKGNILERFSAQQFPDLHSELNLSSLELGDSALYFCASSVGQASSYEQYFGPGTRLTVT.

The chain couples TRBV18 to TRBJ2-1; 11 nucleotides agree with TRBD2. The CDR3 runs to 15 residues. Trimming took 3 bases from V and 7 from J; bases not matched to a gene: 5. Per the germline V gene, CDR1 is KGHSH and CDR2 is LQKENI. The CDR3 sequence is CASSPLAGGRNEQFF. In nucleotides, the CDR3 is TGTGCCAGCTCACCTCTAGCGGGAGGAAGAAATGAGCAGTTCTTC. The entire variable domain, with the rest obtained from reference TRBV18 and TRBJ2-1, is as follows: NAGVMQNPRHLVRRRGQEARLRCSPMKGHSHVYWYRQLPEEGLKFMVYLQKENIIDESGMPKERFSAEFPKEGPSILRIQQVVRGDSAAYFCASSPLAGGRNEQFFGPGTRLTVL.

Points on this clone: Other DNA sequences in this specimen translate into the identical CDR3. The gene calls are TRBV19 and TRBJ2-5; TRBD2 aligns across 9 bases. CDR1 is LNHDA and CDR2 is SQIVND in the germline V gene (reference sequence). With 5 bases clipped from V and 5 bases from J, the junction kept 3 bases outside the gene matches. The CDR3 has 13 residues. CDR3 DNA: TGTGCCAGTAGTTCGAGCGGGAGGGAGACCCAGTACTTC. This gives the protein CASSSSGRETQYF.